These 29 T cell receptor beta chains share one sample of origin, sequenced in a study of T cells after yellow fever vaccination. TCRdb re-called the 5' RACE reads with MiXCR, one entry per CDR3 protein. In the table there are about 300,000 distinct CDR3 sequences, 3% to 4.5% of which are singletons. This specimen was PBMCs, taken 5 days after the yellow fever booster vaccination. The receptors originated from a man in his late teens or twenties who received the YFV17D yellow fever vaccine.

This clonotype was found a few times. The CDR3 bases are TGTGCCAGCACCCCGAAGAGGACGGGGGGGAACACCGGGGAGCTGTTTTTT. Residues: CASTPKRTGGNTGELFF. The rearrangement links TRBV9 to TRBJ2-2, with 7 positions matching TRBD2. From germline, CDR1 is SGDLS and CDR2 YYNGEE. The CDR3 loop spans 17 amino acids. V lost 6 bases, J lost 1 base, and 12 bases stayed unmatched. Full variable domain (missing parts from reference TRBV9 and TRBJ2-2): DSGVTQTPKHLITATGQRVTLRCSPRSGDLSVYWYQQSLDQGLQFLIQYYNGEERAKGNILERFSAQQFPDLHSELNLSSLELGDSALYFCASTPKRTGGNTGELFFGEGSRLTVL.

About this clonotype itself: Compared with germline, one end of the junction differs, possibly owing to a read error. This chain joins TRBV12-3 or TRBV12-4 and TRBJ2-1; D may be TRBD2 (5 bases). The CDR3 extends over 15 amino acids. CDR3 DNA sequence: TGTGCCAGCAGTTTGGACTGGGTCTCCTACACTGAGCAGTTCTTC. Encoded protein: CASSLDWVSYTEQFF.

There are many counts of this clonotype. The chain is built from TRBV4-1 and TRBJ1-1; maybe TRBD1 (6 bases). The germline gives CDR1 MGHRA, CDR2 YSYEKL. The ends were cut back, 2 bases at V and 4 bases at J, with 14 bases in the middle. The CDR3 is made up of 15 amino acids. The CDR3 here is CASSQNRAWGTEAFF. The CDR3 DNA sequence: TGCGCCAGCAGCCAAAACAGGGCTTGGGGCACTGAAGCTTTCTTT.

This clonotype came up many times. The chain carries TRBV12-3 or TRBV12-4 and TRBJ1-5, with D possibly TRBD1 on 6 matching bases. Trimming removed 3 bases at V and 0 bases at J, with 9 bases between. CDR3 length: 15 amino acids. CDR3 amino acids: CASSFGQYSNQPQHF. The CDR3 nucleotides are TGTGCCAGCAGTTTCGGACAGTATAGCAATCAGCCCCAGCATTTT.

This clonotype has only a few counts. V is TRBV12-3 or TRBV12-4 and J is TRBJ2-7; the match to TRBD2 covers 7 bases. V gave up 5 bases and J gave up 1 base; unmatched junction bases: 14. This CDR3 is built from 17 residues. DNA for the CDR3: TGTGCCAGCAGTCTACCCTCGTGGCAGGGAGGGTCCTACGAGCAGTACTTC. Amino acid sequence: CASSLPSWQGGSYEQYF.

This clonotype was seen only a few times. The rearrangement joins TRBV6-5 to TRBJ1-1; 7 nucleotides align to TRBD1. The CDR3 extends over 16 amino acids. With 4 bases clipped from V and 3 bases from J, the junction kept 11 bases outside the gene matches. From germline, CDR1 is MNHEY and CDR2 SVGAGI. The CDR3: CASSFDADRSDTEAFF. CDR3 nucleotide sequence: TGTGCCAGCAGTTTCGATGCGGACAGGTCTGACACTGAAGCTTTCTTT.

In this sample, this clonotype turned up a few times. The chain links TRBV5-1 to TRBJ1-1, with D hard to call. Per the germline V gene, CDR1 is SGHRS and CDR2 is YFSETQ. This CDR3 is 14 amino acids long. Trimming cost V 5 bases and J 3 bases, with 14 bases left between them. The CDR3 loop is CASSLGRRDTEAFF. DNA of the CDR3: TGCGCCAGCAGTCTGGGGAGGCGCGACACTGAAGCTTTCTTT.

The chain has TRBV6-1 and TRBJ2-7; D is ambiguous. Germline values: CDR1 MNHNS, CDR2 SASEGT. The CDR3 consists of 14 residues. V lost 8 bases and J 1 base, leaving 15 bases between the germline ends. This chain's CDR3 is CASRGQRGSYEQYF. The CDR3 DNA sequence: TGTGCCAGCCGCGGTCAGCGTGGGTCCTACGAGCAGTACTTC.

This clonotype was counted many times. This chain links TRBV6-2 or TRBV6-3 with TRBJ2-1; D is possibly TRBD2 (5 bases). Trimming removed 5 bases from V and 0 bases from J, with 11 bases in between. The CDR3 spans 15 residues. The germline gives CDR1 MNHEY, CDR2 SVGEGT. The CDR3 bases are TGTGCCAGCAGTCGGACTCCCATCTCCTACAATGAGCAGTTCTTC. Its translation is CASSRTPISYNEQFF.

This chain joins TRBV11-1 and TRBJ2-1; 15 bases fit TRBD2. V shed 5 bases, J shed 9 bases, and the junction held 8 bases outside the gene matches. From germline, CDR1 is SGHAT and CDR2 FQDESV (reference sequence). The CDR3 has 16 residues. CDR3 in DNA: TGTGCCAGCAGCCCCGGACTAGCGGGGGGGCGGGGTGAGCAGTTCTTC. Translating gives CASSPGLAGGRGEQFF.

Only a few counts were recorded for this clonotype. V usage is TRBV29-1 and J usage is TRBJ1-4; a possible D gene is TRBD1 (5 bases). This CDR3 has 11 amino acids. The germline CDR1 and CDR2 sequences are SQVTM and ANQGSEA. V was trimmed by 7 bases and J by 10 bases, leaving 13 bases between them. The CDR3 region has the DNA TGCAGCGCTGGAAACGGGACAAAACTGTTTTTT. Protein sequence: CSAGNGTKLFF.

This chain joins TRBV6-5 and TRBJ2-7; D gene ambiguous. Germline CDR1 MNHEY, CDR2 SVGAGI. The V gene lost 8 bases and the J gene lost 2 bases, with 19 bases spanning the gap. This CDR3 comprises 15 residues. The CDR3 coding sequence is TGTGCCAGCTCCAGTTTGGCCACGGGCGCCTACGAGCAGTACTTC. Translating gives CASSSLATGAYEQYF.

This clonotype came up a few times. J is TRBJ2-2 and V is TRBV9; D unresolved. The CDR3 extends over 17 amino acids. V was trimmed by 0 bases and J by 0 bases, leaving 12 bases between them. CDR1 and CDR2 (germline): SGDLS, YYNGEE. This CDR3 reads CASSVARAKSNTGELFF. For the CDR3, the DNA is TGTGCCAGCAGCGTAGCTCGGGCGAAATCGAACACCGGGGAGCTGTTTTTT. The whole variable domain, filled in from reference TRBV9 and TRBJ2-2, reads DSGVTQTPKHLITATGQRVTLRCSPRSGDLSVYWYQQSLDQGLQFLIQYYNGEERAKGNILERFSAQQFPDLHSELNLSSLELGDSALYFCASSVARAKSNTGELFFGEGSRLTVL.

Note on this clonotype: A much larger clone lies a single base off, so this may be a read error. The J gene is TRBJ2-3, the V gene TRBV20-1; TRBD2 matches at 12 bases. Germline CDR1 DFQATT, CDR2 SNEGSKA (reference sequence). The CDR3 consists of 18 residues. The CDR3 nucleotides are TGCAGTGCTAGAGATGGGCTAGCGGGAGGGCGTCCCACAGATCCGCAGTATTTT. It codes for CSARDGLAGGRPTDPQYF.

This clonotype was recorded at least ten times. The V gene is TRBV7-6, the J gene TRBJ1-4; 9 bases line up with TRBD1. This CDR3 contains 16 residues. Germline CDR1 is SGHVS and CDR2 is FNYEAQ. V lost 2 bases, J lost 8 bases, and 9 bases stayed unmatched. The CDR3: CASSLKPGQGGEKLFF. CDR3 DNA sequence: TGTGCCAGCAGCTTAAAACCGGGACAGGGAGGCGAAAAACTGTTTTTT.

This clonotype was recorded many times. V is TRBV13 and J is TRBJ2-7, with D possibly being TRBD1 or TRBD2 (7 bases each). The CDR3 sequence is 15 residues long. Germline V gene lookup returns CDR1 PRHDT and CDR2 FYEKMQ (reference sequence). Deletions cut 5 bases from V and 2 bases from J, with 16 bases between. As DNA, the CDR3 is TGTGCCAGCAGCCCGCAGGGGGGGGACACCTACGAGCAGTACTTC. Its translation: CASSPQGGDTYEQYF.

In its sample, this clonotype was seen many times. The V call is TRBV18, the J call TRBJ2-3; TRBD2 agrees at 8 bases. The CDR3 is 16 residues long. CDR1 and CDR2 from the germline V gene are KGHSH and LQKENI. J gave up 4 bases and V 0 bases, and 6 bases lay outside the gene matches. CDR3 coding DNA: TGTGCCAGCTCACCACCAGGCGCGGGGGGTTCAGATACGCAGTATTTT. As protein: CASSPPGAGGSDTQYF.

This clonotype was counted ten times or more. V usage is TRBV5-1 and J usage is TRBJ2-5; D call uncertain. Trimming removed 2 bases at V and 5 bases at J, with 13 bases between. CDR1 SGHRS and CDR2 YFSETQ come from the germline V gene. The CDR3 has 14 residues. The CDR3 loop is CASSLQPGDETQYF. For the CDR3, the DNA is TGCGCCAGCAGCTTACAGCCCGGCGACGAGACCCAGTACTTC.

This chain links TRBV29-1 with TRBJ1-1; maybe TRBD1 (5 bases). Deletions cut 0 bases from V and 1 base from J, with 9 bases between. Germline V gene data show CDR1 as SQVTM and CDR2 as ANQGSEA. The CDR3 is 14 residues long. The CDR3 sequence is CSVEDLGQNTEAFF. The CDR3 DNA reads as TGCAGCGTTGAAGATCTAGGACAGAACACTGAAGCTTTCTTT.

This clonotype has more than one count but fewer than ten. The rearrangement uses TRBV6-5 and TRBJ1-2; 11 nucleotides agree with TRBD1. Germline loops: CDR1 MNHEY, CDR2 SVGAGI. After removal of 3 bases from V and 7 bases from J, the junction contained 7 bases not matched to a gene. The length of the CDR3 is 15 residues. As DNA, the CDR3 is TGTGCCAGCAGTTATGGACAGGGGGCGCAGGGTGGCTACACCTTC. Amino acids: CASSYGQGAQGGYTF.

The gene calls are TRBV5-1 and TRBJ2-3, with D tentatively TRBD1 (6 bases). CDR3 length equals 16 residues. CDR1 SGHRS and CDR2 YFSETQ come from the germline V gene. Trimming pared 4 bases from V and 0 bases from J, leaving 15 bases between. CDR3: CASSRMPGASTDTQYF. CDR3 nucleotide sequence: TGCGCCAGCAGCCGCATGCCAGGGGCTAGCACAGATACGCAGTATTTT.

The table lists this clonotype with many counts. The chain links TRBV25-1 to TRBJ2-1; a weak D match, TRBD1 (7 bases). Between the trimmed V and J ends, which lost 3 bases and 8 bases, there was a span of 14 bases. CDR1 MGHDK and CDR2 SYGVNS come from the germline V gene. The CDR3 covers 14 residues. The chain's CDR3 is CASSDQGGGDEQFF. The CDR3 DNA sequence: TGTGCCAGCAGTGACCAAGGAGGGGGCGATGAGCAGTTCTTC.

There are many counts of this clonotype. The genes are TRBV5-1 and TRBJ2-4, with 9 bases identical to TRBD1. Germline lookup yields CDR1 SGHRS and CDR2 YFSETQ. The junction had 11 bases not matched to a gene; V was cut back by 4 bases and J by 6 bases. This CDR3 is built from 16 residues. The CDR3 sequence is CASSQFTGGQLNIQYF. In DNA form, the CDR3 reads TGCGCCAGCAGCCAGTTTACAGGGGGCCAATTAAACATTCAGTACTTC. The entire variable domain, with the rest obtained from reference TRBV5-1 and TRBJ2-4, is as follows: KAGVTQTPRYLIKTRGQQVTLSCSPISGHRSVSWYQQTPGQGLQFLFEYFSETQRNKGNFPGRFSGRQFSNSRSEMNVSTLELGDSALYLCASSQFTGGQLNIQYFGAGTRLSVL.

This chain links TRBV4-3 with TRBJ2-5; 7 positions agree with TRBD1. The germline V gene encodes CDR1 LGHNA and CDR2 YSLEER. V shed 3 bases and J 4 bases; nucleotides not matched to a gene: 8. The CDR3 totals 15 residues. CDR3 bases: TGCGCCAGCAGCCACGGGGCAGGGGGTCCAGAGACCCAGTACTTC. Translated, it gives CASSHGAGGPETQYF.

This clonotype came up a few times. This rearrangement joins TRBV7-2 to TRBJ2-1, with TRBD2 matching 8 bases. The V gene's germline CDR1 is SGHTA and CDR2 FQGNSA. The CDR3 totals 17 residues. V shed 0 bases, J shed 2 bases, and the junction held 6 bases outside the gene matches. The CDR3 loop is CASSLASGAGAYNEQFF. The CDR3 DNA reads TGTGCCAGCAGCTTAGCGTCCGGAGCGGGGGCCTACAATGAGCAGTTCTTC.

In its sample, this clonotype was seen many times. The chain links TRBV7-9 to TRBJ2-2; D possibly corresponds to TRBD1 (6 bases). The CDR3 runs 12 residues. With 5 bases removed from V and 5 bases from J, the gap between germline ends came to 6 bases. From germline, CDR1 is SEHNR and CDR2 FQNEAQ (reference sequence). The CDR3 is CASSTGTGELFF. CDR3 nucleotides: TGTGCCAGCAGCACAGGGACCGGGGAGCTGTTTTTT.

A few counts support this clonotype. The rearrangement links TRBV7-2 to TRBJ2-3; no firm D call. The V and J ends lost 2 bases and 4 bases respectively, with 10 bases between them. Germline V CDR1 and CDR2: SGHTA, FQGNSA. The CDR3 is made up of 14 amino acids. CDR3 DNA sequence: TGTGCCAGCAGCTTATGGCTAGGGCCAGATACGCAGTATTTT. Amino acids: CASSLWLGPDTQYF.

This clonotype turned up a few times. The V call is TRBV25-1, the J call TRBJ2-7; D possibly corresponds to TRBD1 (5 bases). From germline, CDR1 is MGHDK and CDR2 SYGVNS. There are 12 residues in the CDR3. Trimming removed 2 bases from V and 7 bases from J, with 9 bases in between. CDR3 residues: CASSEQGREQYF. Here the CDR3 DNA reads TGTGCCAGCAGTGAACAGGGTAGGGAGCAGTACTTC.

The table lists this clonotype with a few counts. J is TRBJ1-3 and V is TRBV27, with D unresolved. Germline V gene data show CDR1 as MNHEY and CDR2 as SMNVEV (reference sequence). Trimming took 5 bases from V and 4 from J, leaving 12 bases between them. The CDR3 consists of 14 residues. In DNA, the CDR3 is TGTGCCAGCAGTAACATCGGGGTGGGAAACACCATATATTTT. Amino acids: CASSNIGVGNTIYF.